One and the same sample provided the 16 T cell receptor beta chains below, sequenced in a study of cytomegalovirus exposure and HLA in healthy donors (dated by TCRdb to 2016 to 2017). Receptors were amplified or captured by the immunoSEQ multiplex PCR assay. For the multiplex PCR, a mixture combining 60 forward primers for TCR Vbeta segments and 13 reverse primers for TCR Jbeta segments was used. The table comes from immuneACCESS by way of TCRdb, which keeps in-frame sequences with V and J called. Part of the clones is missing from these tables; in studies checked, under half for an unresolved V gene and the rest for unknown reasons. In this sample's table one finds some 71,000 clones. The top ten hold about 1.7% of the sample. What was sequenced was PBMCs. The receptors derive from a woman aged 25 to 39 in good health and CMV-seronegative.

Written as DNA, the CDR3 is TGTGCCAGCAGTTCCCGAGTGTGGGGGCATCAGCCCCAGCATTTT. Translated: CASSSRVWGHQPQHF. The V and J genes are TRBV28 and TRBJ1-5, with D possibly being TRBD1 (6 bases). V dropped 4 bases and J dropped 5 bases, with 15 bases sitting between them. CDR3 size: 15 residues. CDR1 is MDHEN, CDR2 SYDVKM, per germline.

This chain connects TRBV5-6 to TRBJ2-7, with D unresolved. CDR1 and CDR2 from the germline V gene are SGHDT and YYEEEE. The CDR3 has 15 residues. The V and J ends lost 7 bases and 2 bases respectively, with 19 bases between them. The CDR3 sequence is CASHTPLTSPYEQYF. The CDR3 DNA follows: TGTGCCAGCCATACACCCCTGACATCGCCCTACGAGCAGTACTTC. The full variable domain, in which reference TRBV5-6 and TRBJ2-7 provide the parts outside the CDR3, is DAGVTQSPTHLIKTRGQQVTLRCSPKSGHDTVSWYQQALGQGPQFIFQYYEEEERQRGNFPDRFSGHQFPNYSSELNVNALLLGDSALYLCASHTPLTSPYEQYFGPGTRLTVT.

The chain is built from TRBV11-1 and TRBJ1-1; TRBD1 matches 7 bases. CDR1 is SGHAT, CDR2 FQDESV, per germline (reference sequence). The CDR3 contains 13 residues. V gave up 1 base and J gave up 7 bases; unmatched junction bases: 3. Written as DNA, the CDR3 is TGTGCCAGCAGCTTAGGGCACAGGGGTGAAGCTTTCTTT. It specifies CASSLGHRGEAFF.

The V and J genes are TRBV28 and TRBJ2-7; 12 bases map to TRBD1. The CDR3 loop spans 15 amino acids. Looked up from germline, CDR1 is MDHEN and CDR2 is SYDVKM. V shed 5 bases and J 7 bases; nucleotides not matched to a gene: 9. The CDR3 reads CASSPPRDRGREQYF. CDR3 coding DNA: TGTGCCAGCAGTCCCCCCCGGGACAGGGGGCGGGAGCAGTACTTC.

This chain links TRBV2 with TRBJ1-1, with 10 bases aligning to TRBD1. V was pared by 6 bases and J by 4 bases, with 5 bases of the junction left unmatched. The CDR3 is 14 residues long. Looked up from germline, CDR1 is SNHLY and CDR2 is FYNNEI. The CDR3 is CASSGDRGGTEAFF. The CDR3, as DNA: TGTGCCAGCAGCGGGGACAGGGGAGGCACTGAAGCTTTCTTT.

The chain carries TRBV30 and TRBJ1-1; D gene unclear. The V end was cut by 0 bases, the J end by 3 bases, with 14 bases between. CDR1 and CDR2 (germline): GTSNPN, SVGIG (reference sequence). CDR3 length: 15 residues. The CDR3 DNA reads as TGTGCCTGGAGTGTAACACGAGGGCAGGACACTGAAGCTTTCTTT. Its protein is CAWSVTRGQDTEAFF.

CDR3: CASSLSRANEKLFF. Here the CDR3 DNA reads TGCGCCAGCAGCTTGAGCAGGGCAAATGAAAAACTGTTTTTT. The chain is built from TRBV5-1 and TRBJ1-4; D might be TRBD1 (5 bases). CDR1 and CDR2 from the germline V gene are SGHRS and YFSETQ. The CDR3 contains 14 residues. V gave up 1 base and J gave up 5 bases, with 9 bases separating them.

This chain links TRBV28 with TRBJ1-1; D unresolved. Germline lookup yields CDR1 MDHEN and CDR2 SYDVKM. V dropped 11 bases and J dropped 1 base, with 11 bases sitting between them. The CDR3 is 12 amino acids. This CDR3 reads CAVGGPNTEAFF. The CDR3 DNA follows: TGTGCCGTCGGAGGGCCGAACACTGAAGCTTTCTTT.

The chain has TRBV20-1 and TRBJ1-2; no firm D call. Trimming left V 7 bases short and J 2 bases short, with 5 bases between. The CDR3 is 10 amino acids. Germline loops: CDR1 DFQATT, CDR2 SNEGSKA (reference sequence). For the CDR3, the DNA is TGCAGTGGCAGAAACTATGGCTACACCTTC. This sequence encodes CSGRNYGYTF.

This chain links TRBV18 with TRBJ2-7; D call uncertain. This CDR3 has 12 amino acids. Trimming pared 2 bases from V and 3 bases from J, leaving 5 bases between. From germline, CDR1 is KGHSH and CDR2 LQKENI. This chain's CDR3 is CASSPGGYEQYF. Here the CDR3 DNA reads TGTGCCAGCTCACCAGGCGGCTACGAGCAGTACTTC. The variable domain in full, completed from reference TRBV18 and TRBJ2-7, reads NAGVMQNPRHLVRRRGQEARLRCSPMKGHSHVYWYRQLPEEGLKFMVYLQKENIIDESGMPKERFSAEFPKEGPSILRIQQVVRGDSAAYFCASSPGGYEQYFGPGTRLTVT.

The chain links TRBV7-9 to TRBJ2-7; 11 bases match TRBD1. CDR3 length equals 16 residues. J gave up 3 bases and V 3 bases, and 7 bases lay outside the gene matches. Per the germline V gene, CDR1 is SEHNR and CDR2 is FQNEAQ (reference sequence). The CDR3 protein is CASSFPAGQGDYEQYF. The CDR3, as DNA: TGTGCCAGCAGCTTCCCCGCGGGACAGGGGGACTACGAGCAGTACTTC.

This sequence joins TRBV11-3 and TRBJ2-5; a weak D match, TRBD1 (5 bases). Germline CDR1 is SGHNT and CDR2 is YENEEA. V lost 1 base and J 0 bases, leaving 12 bases between the germline ends. This CDR3 contains 16 residues. The CDR3 region is CASSLGKDTYQETQYF. The CDR3 DNA reads TGTGCCAGCAGCTTAGGGAAGGACACGTACCAAGAGACCCAGTACTTC.

The V gene is TRBV5-6, the J gene TRBJ2-1, with D possibly being TRBD2 (6 bases). Germline V gene lookup returns CDR1 SGHDT and CDR2 YYEEEE. The CDR3 is 14 residues long. V was shortened by 2 bases and J by 1 base, with 7 bases between the two germline ends. CDR3 sequence: CASSLAGSYNEQFF. The CDR3 nucleotides read TGTGCCAGCAGCTTAGCGGGTTCCTACAATGAGCAGTTCTTC.

The chain links TRBV11-1 to TRBJ2-7; possibly TRBD2 for D (6 bases). Germline assignment: CDR1 SGHAT and CDR2 FQDESV (reference sequence). V lost 4 bases, J lost 3 bases, and 16 bases lay in between. The CDR3 consists of 15 residues. This CDR3 is CASSSRPGTDYEQYF. The CDR3, as DNA: TGTGCCAGCAGCTCCCGCCCCGGGACTGACTACGAGCAGTACTTC.

This sequence joins TRBV6-5 and TRBJ1-6; TRBD1 matches 7 bases. Trimming took 6 bases from V and 10 from J; bases not matched to a gene: 3. CDR3 length: 12 residues. Germline V gene lookup returns CDR1 MNHEY and CDR2 SVGAGI. DNA of the CDR3: TGTGCCAGCAGCAAGACAGGGTCACCCCTCCACTTT. This sequence encodes CASSKTGSPLHF.

The gene calls are TRBV28 and TRBJ2-2, with D perhaps matching TRBD1 (5 bases). Germline loops: CDR1 MDHEN, CDR2 SYDVKM. Deletions cut 8 bases from V and 6 bases from J, with 16 bases between. There are 14 residues in the CDR3. CDR3 nucleotide sequence: TGTGCCAGCCGGCCCCAGGGTGCTGCCGGGGAGCTGTTTTTT. This translates into CASRPQGAAGELFF.